This T cell receptor beta chain was sequenced for a study of cytomegalovirus exposure and HLA in healthy donors. Turning to the study itself: T cells numbering about 180 million yielded 100 million to 120 million unique TCR beta sequences in an earlier analysis. Points from the study as a whole: Follow-up analysis found HLA locus-dependent TCR association rates, highest for DRB1 and lowest for HLA-C. For presence/absence analyses, sequencing depth was assumed to be roughly uniform across donors.

The PCR used 60 Vbeta and 13 Jbeta primers. Some clones are missing from TCRdb's copy, which holds only in-frame ones; the method was immunoSEQ multiplex PCR. Seen here are 95,000 to 100,000 clones, about four fifths observed once, and the top ten hold less than 2%. The table lists this clone with a few counts. Its antigen remains unknown. Per germline, CDR1 SGHRS and CDR2 YFSETQ. The CDR3 is made up of 16 amino acids. Trimming cost V 5 bases and J 3 bases; bases outside gene matches: 12. The specimen was PBMCs. This TCR was recovered from a woman in her forties in good health and CMV-seronegative. The rearrangement uses TRBV5-1 and TRBJ2-3, with TRBD2 matching 7 bases. Written as DNA, the CDR3 is TGCGCCAGCAGTCAAGAGAGCGGAGCGGGGACAGATACGCAGTATTTT. Residues: CASSQESGAGTDTQYF.